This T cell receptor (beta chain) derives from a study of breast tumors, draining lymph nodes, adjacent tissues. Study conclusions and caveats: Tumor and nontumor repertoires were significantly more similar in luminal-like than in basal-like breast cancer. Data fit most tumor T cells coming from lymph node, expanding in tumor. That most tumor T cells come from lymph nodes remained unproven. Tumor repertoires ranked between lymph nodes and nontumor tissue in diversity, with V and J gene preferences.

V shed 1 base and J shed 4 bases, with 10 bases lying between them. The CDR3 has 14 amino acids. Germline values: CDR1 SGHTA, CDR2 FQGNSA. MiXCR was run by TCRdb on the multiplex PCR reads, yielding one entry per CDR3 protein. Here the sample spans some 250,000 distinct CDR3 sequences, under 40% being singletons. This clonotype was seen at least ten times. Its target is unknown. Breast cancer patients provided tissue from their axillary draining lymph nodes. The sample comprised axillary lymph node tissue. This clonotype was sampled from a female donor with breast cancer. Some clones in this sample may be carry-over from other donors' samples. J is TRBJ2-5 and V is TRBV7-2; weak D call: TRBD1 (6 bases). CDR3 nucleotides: TGTGCCAGCAGCTTAGATGCAGGGGTAGAGACCCAGTACTTC. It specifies CASSLDAGVETQYF. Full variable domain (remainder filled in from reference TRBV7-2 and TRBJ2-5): GAGVSQSPSNKVTEKGKDVELRCDPISGHTALYWYRQSLGQGLEFLIYFQGNSAPDKSGLPSDRFSAERTGGSVSTLTIQRTQQEDSAVYLCASSLDAGVETQYFGPGTRLLVL.